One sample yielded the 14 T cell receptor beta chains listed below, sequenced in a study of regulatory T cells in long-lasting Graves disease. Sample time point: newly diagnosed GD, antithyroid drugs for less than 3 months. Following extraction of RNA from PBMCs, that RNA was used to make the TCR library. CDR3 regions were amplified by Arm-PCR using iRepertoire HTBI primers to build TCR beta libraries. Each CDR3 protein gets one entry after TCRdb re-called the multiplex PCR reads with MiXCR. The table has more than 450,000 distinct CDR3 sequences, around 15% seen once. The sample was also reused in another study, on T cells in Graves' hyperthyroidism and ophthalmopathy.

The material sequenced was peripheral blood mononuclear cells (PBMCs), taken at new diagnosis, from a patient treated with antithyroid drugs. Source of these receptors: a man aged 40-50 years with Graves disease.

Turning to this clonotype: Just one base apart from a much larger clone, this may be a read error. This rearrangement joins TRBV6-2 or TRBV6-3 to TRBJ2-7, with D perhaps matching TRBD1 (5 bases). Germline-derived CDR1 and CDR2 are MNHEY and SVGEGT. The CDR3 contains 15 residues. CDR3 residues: CASSYSADRSFDMHF. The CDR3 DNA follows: TGTGCCAGCAGTTACTCGGCCGACAGATCCTTCGACATGCACTTC.

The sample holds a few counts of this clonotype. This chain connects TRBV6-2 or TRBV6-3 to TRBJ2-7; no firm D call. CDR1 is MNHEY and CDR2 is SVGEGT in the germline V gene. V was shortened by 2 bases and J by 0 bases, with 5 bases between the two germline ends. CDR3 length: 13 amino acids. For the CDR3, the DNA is TGTGCCAGCAGTTACAGGATCTCCTACGAGCAGTACTTC. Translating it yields CASSYRISYEQYF.

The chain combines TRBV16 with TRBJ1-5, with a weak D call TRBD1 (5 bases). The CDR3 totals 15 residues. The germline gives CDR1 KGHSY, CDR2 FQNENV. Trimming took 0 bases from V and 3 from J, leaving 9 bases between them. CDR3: CASSQSAGYNQPQHF. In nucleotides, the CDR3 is TGTGCCAGCAGCCAATCAGCAGGGTACAATCAGCCCCAGCATTTT.

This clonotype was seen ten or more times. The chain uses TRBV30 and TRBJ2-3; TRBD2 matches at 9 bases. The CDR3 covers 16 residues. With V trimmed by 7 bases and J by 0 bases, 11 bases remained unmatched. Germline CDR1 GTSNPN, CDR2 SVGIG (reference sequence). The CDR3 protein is CASEFRLAGSTDTQYF. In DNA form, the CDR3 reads TGTGCCTCAGAGTTTAGGCTAGCGGGAAGCACAGATACGCAGTATTTT.

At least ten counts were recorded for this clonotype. The CDR3 protein is CASSPRTAGNTIYF. In DNA form, the CDR3 reads TGTGCCAGCAGCCCTCGGACAGCTGGAAACACCATATATTTT. The chain combines TRBV7-8 with TRBJ1-3; a weak D match, TRBD1 (6 bases). With 5 bases removed from V and 2 bases from J, the gap between germline ends came to 10 bases. This CDR3 has 14 residues. CDR1 and CDR2 (germline): SGHVS, FQNEAQ.

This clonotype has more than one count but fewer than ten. The CDR3 region has the DNA TGCGCCAGCAGCCCGGAATCAGGGTTTGGCAATCAGCCCCAGCATTTT. It is translated as CASSPESGFGNQPQHF. The chain recombines TRBV4-1 with TRBJ1-5, with D possibly being TRBD1 (5 bases). CDR3 length: 16 residues. Germline V gene data show CDR1 as MGHRA and CDR2 as YSYEKL. V shed 4 bases and J shed 2 bases, with 15 bases lying between them.

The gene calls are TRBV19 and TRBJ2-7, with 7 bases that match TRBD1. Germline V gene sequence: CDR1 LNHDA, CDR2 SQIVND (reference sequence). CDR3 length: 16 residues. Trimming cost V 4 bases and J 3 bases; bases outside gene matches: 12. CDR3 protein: CASSTATGRQGYEQYF. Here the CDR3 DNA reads TGTGCCAGTAGTACAGCGACAGGACGACAGGGCTACGAGCAGTACTTC.

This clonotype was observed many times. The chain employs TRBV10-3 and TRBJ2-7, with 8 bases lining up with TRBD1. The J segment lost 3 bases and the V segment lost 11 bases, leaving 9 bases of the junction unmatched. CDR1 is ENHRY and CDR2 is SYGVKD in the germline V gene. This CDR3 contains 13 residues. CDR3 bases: TGTGCCGTACTAAACAGGGGGAGCTACGAGCAGTACTTC. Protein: CAVLNRGSYEQYF.

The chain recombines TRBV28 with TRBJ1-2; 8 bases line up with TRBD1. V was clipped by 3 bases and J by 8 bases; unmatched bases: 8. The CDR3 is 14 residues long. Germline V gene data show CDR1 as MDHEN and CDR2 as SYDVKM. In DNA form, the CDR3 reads TGTGCCAGCAGTTTCTACCAGGGGGCGTTGGGCTACACCTTC. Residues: CASSFYQGALGYTF.

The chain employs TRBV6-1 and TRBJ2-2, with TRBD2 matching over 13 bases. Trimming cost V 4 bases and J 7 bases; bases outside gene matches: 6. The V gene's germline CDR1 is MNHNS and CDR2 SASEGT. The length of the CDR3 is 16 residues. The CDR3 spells CASSGGLAGLSGELFF. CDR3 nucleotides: TGTGCCAGCAGTGGGGGACTAGCGGGATTAAGCGGGGAGCTGTTTTTT.

CDR3 nucleotides: TGTGCCAGCAGCCAAGTGGGACTAGCTTCCGTTGAGCAGTTCTTC. Translated: CASSQVGLASVEQFF. This rearrangement joins TRBV3-1 to TRBJ2-1, with 9 bases that match TRBD2. Germline CDR1 LGHDT, CDR2 YNNKEL (reference sequence). J gave up 9 bases and V 1 base, and 7 bases lay outside the gene matches. This CDR3 spans 15 amino acids.

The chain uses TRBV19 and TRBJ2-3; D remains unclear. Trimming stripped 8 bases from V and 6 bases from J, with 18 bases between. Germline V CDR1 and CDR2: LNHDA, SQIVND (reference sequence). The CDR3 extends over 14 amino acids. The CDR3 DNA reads TGTGCCAGTCGTGTTGGGCCACAAGGGGATACGCAGTATTTT. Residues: CASRVGPQGDTQYF.

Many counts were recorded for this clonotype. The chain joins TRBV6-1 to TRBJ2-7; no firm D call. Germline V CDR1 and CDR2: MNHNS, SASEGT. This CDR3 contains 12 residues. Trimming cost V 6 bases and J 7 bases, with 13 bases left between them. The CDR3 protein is CASRTSVGEQYF. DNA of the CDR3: TGTGCCAGCAGAACCTCGGTGGGGGAGCAGTACTTC.

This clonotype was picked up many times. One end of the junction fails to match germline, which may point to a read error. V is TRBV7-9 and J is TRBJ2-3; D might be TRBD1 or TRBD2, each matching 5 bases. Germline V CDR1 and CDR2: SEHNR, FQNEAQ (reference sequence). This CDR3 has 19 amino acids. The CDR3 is CASSPRSGTGDYSTNTQYF. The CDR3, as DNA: TGTGCCAGCAGCCCACGAAGTGGGACGGGTGATTATAGCACAAATACGCAGTATTTT.